This T cell receptor beta chain was found in a study of blood T cell repertoires in COVID-19. The wider study: Acute and convalescent COVID-19 samples came from the United States, Italy and Spain. Sample material is recorded as cDNA or gDNA derived from T cells, B-cell-depleted T cells, or PBMCs.

In the source study's methods: Reference gene primer amplification gave nucleated cell count estimates. Assay used: immunoSEQ multiplex PCR; TCRdb lists only in-frame clones, some missing. That table furnishes V, J and clone size, whereas the DNA furnished D and trimming. The sample records roughly 250,000 clones, 65% to 90% being singletons. The V gene end was trimmed by 2 bases and the J gene end by 8 bases; junction bases not matched to a gene: 0. This CDR3 has 12 residues. Germline V gene lookup returns CDR1 MNHEY and CDR2 SVGAGI. Sequenced input: peripheral blood. This chain uses TRBV6-5 with TRBJ2-3; 8 bases fit TRBD1. This sequence originates from a woman aged 50 to 60 with acute or convalescent COVID-19. The CDR3, as DNA: TGTGCCAGCAGTTACACAGGGGGTACGCAGTATTTT. It is translated as CASSYTGGTQYF.